Listed below are T cell receptor beta chains from one sample, sequenced in a study of T-cell memory formation after mild COVID-19. TCRdb redid the calling of the 5' RACE reads with MiXCR, one entry per CDR3 protein. The sample holds 40,000 to 60,000 distinct CDR3 sequences, approximately 6.6% seen once. Source material: PBMCs or a T cell subset sorted from them (not recorded which). The source of these receptors is a man aged 18-30 years who had mild COVID-19 (a few samples of this study predate the infection). Cell type and time point are not known. Each CDR3 is given with its conserved first and last residue. Fields, in order: J gene, D gene, V gene, clone size, CDR3 length, CDR3 protein, CDR3 DNA. The D gene is left open where the match is weak. The size of a clone is reported for some rows only, either as once, few or many, or as a class for expanded clones.

J: TRBJ2-7; D: -; V: TRBV29-1; size: few; length: 11; CDR3: CSVGYFSEQYF; DNA: TGCAGCGTAGGGTACTTTTCCGAGCAGTACTTC
J: TRBJ1-1; D: TRBD1; V: TRBV6-5; size: few; length: 15; CDR3: CASSSTGQGNTEAFF; DNA: TGTGCCAGCAGTTCGACAGGGCAGGGAAACACTGAAGCTTTCTTT
J: TRBJ2-3; D: -; V: TRBV7-2; size: many; length: 13; CDR3: CASSPYTTDTQYF; DNA: TGTGCCAGCAGCCCCTACACCACAGATACGCAGTATTTT
J: TRBJ2-5; D: -; V: TRBV12-5; size: few; length: 13; CDR3: CASGLVQGETQYF; DNA: TGTGCTAGTGGTTTGGTACAGGGAGAGACCCAGTACTTC
J: TRBJ2-1; D: -; V: TRBV20-1; size: few; length: 14; CDR3: CSARAGTTYNEQFF; DNA: TGCAGTGCTAGAGCCGGGACAACCTACAATGAGCAGTTCTTC
J: TRBJ2-5; D: -; V: TRBV7-2; size: many; length: 15; CDR3: CASSLISDQQETQYF; DNA: TGTGCCAGCAGCTTAATCTCAGACCAACAAGAGACCCAGTACTTC
J: TRBJ2-5; D: -; V: TRBV5-5; size: many; length: 14; CDR3: CASSSRGMQETQYF; DNA: TGTGCCAGCAGCTCCCGGGGCATGCAAGAGACCCAGTACTTC
J: TRBJ2-1; D: -; V: TRBV5-8; size: few; length: 13; CDR3: CASSLFQGNEQFF; DNA: TGTGCCAGCAGCTTGTTTCAGGGCAATGAGCAGTTCTTC
J: TRBJ2-2; D: TRBD1; V: TRBV7-6; size: -; length: 17; CDR3: CASSPRTGGYNTGELFF; DNA: TGTGCCAGCAGCCCAAGAACAGGGGGCTATAACACCGGGGAGCTGTTTTTT
J: TRBJ2-5; D: -; V: TRBV6-6; size: -; length: 10; CDR3: CASGEETQYF; DNA: TGTGCCAGCGGCGAAGAGACCCAGTACTTC
J: TRBJ2-2; D: TRBD2; V: TRBV20-1; size: few; length: 18; CDR3: CSAQEGSGGAGNTGELFF; DNA: TGCAGTGCCCAGGAGGGTAGCGGGGGGGCAGGGAACACCGGGGAGCTGTTTTTT